These T cell receptor beta chains were read from a single sample in a study of blood T cells in healthy people across ages. TCRdb re-analysed the 5' RACE reads in MiXCR, keeping a single row per CDR3 protein. The sample gives 600,000 to 850,000 distinct CDR3 sequences, 20% to 25% of which show up once; 9.4% is in the top ten. The same data also went into a second study, on T cells of mothers and their children.

The material sequenced was blood. Source of these receptors: a boy between 10 and 17 years old in good health. The CDR3 runs from the conserved cysteine through the conserved F or W. A D gene is named only where the DNA matches it firmly. Clone size, where shown, is once, few, many, or a class for clones that have expanded.

CDR3: CTSSLAGGNQPQHF
DNA: TGCACCAGCAGCTTGGCAGGGGGCAATCAGCCCCAGCATTTT
size: -
J: TRBJ1-5
V: TRBV5-1
D: -

CDR3: CASSPGTLGEETQYF
DNA: TGTGCCAGCAGCCCCGGGACACTGGGGGAAGAGACCCAGTACTTC
size: few
J: TRBJ2-5
V: TRBV14
D: -

CDR3: CSVVAMTDTQYF
DNA: TGCAGCGTTGTAGCTATGACAGATACGCAGTATTTT
size: -
J: TRBJ2-3
V: TRBV29-1
D: -

CDR3: CASSEGGQGDWRLAGAETQYF
DNA: TGTGCCAGCAGTGAAGGGGGACAGGGAGATTGGAGACTAGCGGGAGCAGAGACCCAGTACTTC
size: -
J: TRBJ2-5
V: TRBV2
D: TRBD2

CDR3: CASSLLTGGGNQPQHF
DNA: TGTGCCAGCAGCCTCCTGACAGGGGGTGGCAATCAGCCCCAGCATTTT
size: -
J: TRBJ1-5
V: TRBV28
D: TRBD1

CDR3: CSVAGLAGDEQFF
DNA: TGCAGCGTTGCGGGACTAGCGGGAGATGAGCAGTTCTTC
size: -
J: TRBJ2-1
V: TRBV29-1
D: TRBD2

CDR3: CASSYSGESSYEQYF
DNA: TGTGCCAGCAGTTACTCAGGGGAGTCCTCCTACGAGCAGTACTTC
size: -
J: TRBJ2-7
V: TRBV6-5
D: -

CDR3: CASSLITDSPLHF
DNA: TGTGCCAGCAGCTTAATAACCGATTCACCCCTCCACTTT
size: few
J: TRBJ1-6
V: TRBV7-3
D: -

CDR3: CASSPRTRGTGELFF
DNA: TGTGCCAGCAGCCCGAGGACCCGGGGCACCGGGGAGCTGTTTTTT
size: -
J: TRBJ2-2
V: TRBV7-2
D: -

CDR3: CASSQEPGGPDIQYF
DNA: TGTGCCAGCAGCCAAGAGCCCGGAGGGCCCGACATTCAGTACTTC
size: -
J: TRBJ2-4
V: TRBV4-2
D: -

CDR3: CATLADLNNEQFF
DNA: TGTGCCACCCTAGCCGACCTCAACAATGAGCAGTTCTTC
size: few
J: TRBJ2-1
V: TRBV6-5
D: -

CDR3: CASGLVVGEQFF
DNA: TGTGCTAGTGGTTTGGTGGTTGGGGAGCAGTTCTTC
size: -
J: TRBJ2-1
V: TRBV12-5
D: -

CDR3: CATRTVTYEQYF
DNA: TGTGCCACCCGTACAGTGACCTACGAGCAGTACTTC
size: -
J: TRBJ2-7
V: TRBV28
D: -

CDR3: CASSVRDPATGELFF
DNA: TGTGCCAGCAGTGTGCGGGACCCGGCCACCGGGGAGCTGTTTTTT
size: -
J: TRBJ2-2
V: TRBV6-1
D: -

CDR3: CASSPPGAFYGYTF
DNA: TGTGCCAGCAGCCCCCCGGGGGCGTTCTATGGCTACACCTTC
size: few
J: TRBJ1-2
V: TRBV7-9
D: -

CDR3: CASSHPRTSGASETQYF
DNA: TGTGCCAGCAGCCATCCCCGGACTAGCGGGGCGTCAGAGACCCAGTACTTC
size: many
J: TRBJ2-5
V: TRBV5-6
D: TRBD2

CDR3: CASSQEVGTGNEQFF
DNA: TGCGCCAGCAGCCAAGAGGTCGGGACAGGCAATGAGCAGTTCTTC
size: few
J: TRBJ2-1
V: TRBV4-3
D: TRBD1

CDR3: CASSEAGVNSPLHF
DNA: TGTGCCAGCAGTGAGGCAGGGGTGAATTCACCCCTCCACTTT
size: -
J: TRBJ1-6
V: TRBV6-1
D: -

CDR3: CASSLGTFGYTF
DNA: TGTGCCAGCAGCCTGGGGACTTTCGGCTACACCTTC
size: -
J: TRBJ1-2
V: TRBV7-9
D: -

CDR3: CASSESTEAFF
DNA: TGTGCCAGCAGTGAAAGTACAGAAGCTTTCTTT
size: -
J: TRBJ1-1
V: TRBV2
D: -

CDR3: CASSSKAGTSGSSYNEQFF
DNA: TGTGCCAGCAGCTCAAAGGCCGGGACTAGCGGGAGTTCCTACAATGAGCAGTTCTTC
size: -
J: TRBJ2-1
V: TRBV5-4
D: TRBD2

CDR3: CASSEREGETQYF
DNA: TGCGCCAGCAGCGAACGGGAGGGAGAGACCCAGTACTTC
size: few
J: TRBJ2-5
V: TRBV5-1
D: TRBD2

CDR3: CASSVVSHPGLAGYNEQFF
DNA: TGTGCCAGCAGCGTAGTCAGTCACCCGGGACTAGCGGGGTACAATGAGCAGTTCTTC
size: -
J: TRBJ2-1
V: TRBV9
D: TRBD2

CDR3: CASNGFGAGTVGKNIQYF
DNA: TGTGCCAGCAATGGTTTCGGAGCGGGGACAGTCGGCAAAAACATTCAGTACTTC
size: few
J: TRBJ2-4
V: TRBV2
D: -

CDR3: CSAKLAGTSYNEQFF
DNA: TGCAGTGCTAAACTAGCGGGGACATCCTACAATGAGCAGTTCTTC
size: many
J: TRBJ2-1
V: TRBV20-1
D: TRBD2

CDR3: CSAHIAGLSSYEQYF
DNA: TGCAGTGCGCACATAGCGGGGCTTAGTAGCTACGAGCAGTACTTC
size: few
J: TRBJ2-7
V: TRBV20-1
D: TRBD2

CDR3: CASSLAAPGNTEAFF
DNA: TGTGCCAGCAGCTTAGCGGCGCCGGGGAACACTGAAGCTTTCTTT
size: -
J: TRBJ1-1
V: TRBV5-5
D: -

CDR3: CASGYGAVSGQPQHF
DNA: TGTGCTAGTGGGTATGGCGCCGTCTCCGGTCAGCCCCAGCATTTT
size: -
J: TRBJ1-5
V: TRBV12-5
D: -

CDR3: CASSPEGQGGNEQYF
DNA: TGTGCCAGCAGCCCCGAGGGACAGGGTGGAAACGAGCAGTACTTC
size: -
J: TRBJ2-7
V: TRBV11-2
D: TRBD1

CDR3: CSVEGPDRGNEQFF
DNA: TGCAGCGTTGAAGGCCCCGACAGGGGCAATGAGCAGTTCTTC
size: -
J: TRBJ2-1
V: TRBV29-1
D: TRBD1

CDR3: CASSQDWGLAGYGEQFF
DNA: TGTGCCAGCAGCCAAGATTGGGGTCTAGCGGGGTACGGTGAGCAGTTCTTC
size: few
J: TRBJ2-1
V: TRBV14
D: TRBD2

CDR3: CASSLSGGTPNEQFF
DNA: TGTGCCAGCAGCTTATCTGGAGGGACGCCCAATGAGCAGTTCTTC
size: few
J: TRBJ2-1
V: TRBV11-3
D: -

CDR3: CSVPGQSSYNEQFF
DNA: TGCAGCGTGCCGGGACAGAGCTCCTACAATGAGCAGTTCTTC
size: few
J: TRBJ2-1
V: TRBV29-1
D: TRBD1

CDR3: CASSLEPGGYEQYF
DNA: TGTGCCAGCAGCTTAGAACCAGGGGGCTACGAGCAGTACTTC
size: many
J: TRBJ2-7
V: TRBV7-2
D: TRBD1

CDR3: CASSGTVDYNEQFF
DNA: TGTGCCAGCAGCGGGACAGTAGACTACAATGAGCAGTTCTTC
size: -
J: TRBJ2-1
V: TRBV7-9
D: TRBD1

CDR3: CASSLIGNYEQYF
DNA: TGTGCCAGCAGCTTAATAGGGAACTACGAGCAGTACTTC
size: -
J: TRBJ2-7
V: TRBV7-3
D: -

CDR3: CATSDSRLQYF
DNA: TGTGCCACCAGTGATTCGCGACTCCAGTATTTT
size: -
J: TRBJ2-3
V: TRBV24-1
D: -

CDR3: CASSRAPRSYEQYF
DNA: TGTGCCAGCAGCCGAGCCCCCCGGTCCTACGAGCAGTACTTC
size: few
J: TRBJ2-7
V: TRBV11-1
D: -

CDR3: CASSRDSPSHNEQFF
DNA: TGTGCCAGCAGTCGGGACAGTCCTTCCCACAATGAGCAGTTCTTC
size: -
J: TRBJ2-1
V: TRBV6-5
D: TRBD1

CDR3: CASGPEANTGELFF
DNA: TGTGCCAGCGGCCCCGAGGCCAACACCGGGGAGCTGTTTTTT
size: few
J: TRBJ2-2
V: TRBV11-2
D: -

CDR3: CSAKDREAGNTIYF
DNA: TGCAGTGCTAAGGACAGGGAGGCTGGAAACACCATATATTTT
size: -
J: TRBJ1-3
V: TRBV20-1
D: TRBD1

CDR3: CAIGARDKNTEAFF
DNA: TGTGCCATCGGTGCTCGGGACAAGAACACTGAAGCTTTCTTT
size: few
J: TRBJ1-1
V: TRBV10-3
D: -

CDR3: CASRPAGQTVSYEQYF
DNA: TGTGCCAGCAGGCCCGCGGGGCAGACCGTCTCCTACGAGCAGTACTTC
size: -
J: TRBJ2-7
V: TRBV28
D: -

CDR3: CASSPSPDFLSTDTQYF
DNA: TGTGCCAGCAGCCCCTCGCCGGACTTCCTGAGCACAGATACGCAGTATTTT
size: -
J: TRBJ2-3
V: TRBV7-9
D: -

CDR3: CASSLPTSQDNEQYF
DNA: TGTGCCAGCAGCTTGCCGACTAGCCAGGATAACGAGCAGTACTTC
size: few
J: TRBJ2-7
V: TRBV11-2
D: TRBD2

CDR3: CASSSGTGYEQYF
DNA: TGTGCCAGCAGTTCCGGGACAGGCTACGAGCAGTACTTC
size: many
J: TRBJ2-7
V: TRBV27
D: TRBD1

CDR3: CASSVVPSEYNEQFF
DNA: TGTGCCAGCAGCGTCGTACCTTCTGAGTACAATGAGCAGTTCTTC
size: -
J: TRBJ2-1
V: TRBV7-2
D: -

CDR3: CASSAPTARGTPLHF
DNA: TGTGCCAGCAGTGCCCCCACAGCCCGGGGGACACCCCTCCACTTT
size: few
J: TRBJ1-6
V: TRBV12-3/TRBV12-4
D: -

CDR3: CSVTGTSGRRGYEQYF
DNA: TGCAGCGTCACCGGGACTAGCGGGAGGAGAGGCTACGAGCAGTACTTC
size: -
J: TRBJ2-7
V: TRBV29-1
D: TRBD2

CDR3: CASSQNRDRPSYEQYF
DNA: TGTGCCAGCAGTCAAAACCGGGACAGGCCATCCTACGAGCAGTACTTC
size: -
J: TRBJ2-7
V: TRBV28
D: TRBD1

CDR3: CASSPRLAGSTDTQYF
DNA: TGCGCCAGCAGCCCACGACTAGCGGGGAGCACAGATACGCAGTATTTT
size: many
J: TRBJ2-3
V: TRBV4-3
D: TRBD2

CDR3: CSVNTDGGGNTIYF
DNA: TGCAGCGTAAATACGGACGGCGGGGGAAACACCATATATTTT
size: few
J: TRBJ1-3
V: TRBV29-1
D: -

CDR3: CSVAGEGVAKNIQYF
DNA: TGCAGCGTTGCCGGGGAGGGGGTAGCCAAAAACATTCAGTACTTC
size: few
J: TRBJ2-4
V: TRBV29-1
D: -

CDR3: CASSLGDGKSMTF
DNA: TGCGCCAGCAGCTTGGGGGACGGTAAATCGATGACTTTC
size: -
J: TRBJ2-6
V: TRBV5-1
D: -

CDR3: CASRSRAIPDTQYF
DNA: TGTGCCAGCAGATCTCGAGCGATCCCAGATACGCAGTATTTT
size: few
J: TRBJ2-3
V: TRBV28
D: -